These 9 T cell receptor beta chains originate from one sample sequenced in a study of patients and donors after allogeneic stem cell transplantation (dated by TCRdb to the early 2020s). Library generation was performed with RT-PCR. Sequencing relied on a NextSeq 550. TCRdb applied fastp at Q25 and MiXCR to the public reads, then kept only in-frame beta chains. One record per CDR3 amino acid sequence lists the most common genes and DNA. In all, the sample holds a few hundred thousand distinct CDR3 sequences, and around 40% of those were seen once. The ten largest clones represent approximately 10% of the sample. What was sequenced was blood, either unsorted or a sorted T cell fraction (not recorded which). Source of these receptors: a human donor who was either an allogeneic HSCT recipient or a stem cell or donor lymphocyte infusion donor (not recorded which). It is not recorded whose cells these are; they may come from a transplant donor.

This clonotype was counted a few times. The rearrangement links TRBV4-1 to TRBJ1-3; D is undetermined. Germline V gene lookup returns CDR1 MGHRA and CDR2 YSYEKL. This CDR3 is built from 15 residues. Trimming took off 2 bases at V and 0 bases at J, with 8 bases between the two ends. As DNA, the CDR3 is TGCGCCAGCAGCCAACTCCTCAACTCTGGAAACACCATATATTTT. Protein sequence: CASSQLLNSGNTIYF.

This clonotype has a count of ten or more. This chain connects TRBV7-9 to TRBJ1-2, with unresolved D. Trimming pared 3 bases from V and 4 bases from J, leaving 6 bases between. The CDR3 contains 12 residues. CDR1 is SEHNR and CDR2 is FQNEAQ in the germline V gene (reference sequence). CDR3 coding DNA: TGTGCCAGCAGCTTGATAAGCTATGGCTACACCTTC. Amino acid sequence: CASSLISYGYTF. Filled out from reference TRBV7-9 and TRBJ1-2, the complete variable domain reads DTGVSQNPRHKITKRGQNVTFRCDPISEHNRLYWYRQTLGQGPEFLTYFQNEAQLEKSRLLSDRFSAERPKGSFSTLEIQRTEQGDSAMYLCASSLISYGYTFGSGTRLTVV.

The chain joins TRBV5-1 to TRBJ2-5; D ambiguous. The V gene's germline CDR1 is SGHRS and CDR2 YFSETQ. CDR3 length: 15 residues. Trimming pared 0 bases from V and 0 bases from J, leaving 9 bases between. CDR3 sequence (DNA): TGCGCCAGCAGCTTGGCACCTGGAAACCAAGAGACCCAGTACTTC. Its protein is CASSLAPGNQETQYF.

This clonotype was observed a handful of times. This chain links TRBV7-3 with TRBJ1-2, with TRBD1 matching 9 bases. Germline V gene lookup returns CDR1 SGHTA and CDR2 FQGTGA. CDR3 length equals 14 residues. V lost 0 bases and J lost 6; bases outside the gene matches: 2. The CDR3 protein is CASSLTGTGHGYTF. DNA of the CDR3: TGTGCCAGCAGCTTAACGGGGACAGGGCATGGCTACACCTTC.

This clonotype appeared a few times. J is TRBJ1-5 and V is TRBV12-3 or TRBV12-4; 7 bases agree with TRBD1. CDR3 length: 13 residues. Unmatched junction bases numbered 8, after V lost 5 bases and J lost 10 bases. CDR3 nucleotide sequence: TGTGCCAGCAGTCCCGGGACAGCCGTTCCCCAGCATTTT. As protein: CASSPGTAVPQHF.

The CDR3 bases are TGTGCCAGCAGTTTGATACAGCAGGCCCAGTACTTC. This codes for CASSLIQQAQYF. The chain combines TRBV28 with TRBJ2-5; D gene ambiguous. The germline V gene has CDR1 MDHEN and CDR2 SYDVKM. The CDR3 length is 12 residues. Trimming took off 3 bases at V and 9 bases at J, with 11 bases between the two ends.

This clonotype was found a few times. The V and J genes are TRBV4-3 and TRBJ1-1; TRBD1 matches 8 bases. The CDR3 extends over 18 amino acids. Germline CDR1 is LGHNA and CDR2 is YSLEER. The V and J ends lost 2 bases and 2 bases, in that order; junction bases with no gene match: 13. CDR3 amino acids: CASSQHPGQGGENTEAFF. CDR3 in DNA: TGCGCCAGCAGCCAACACCCTGGACAGGGAGGCGAAAACACTGAAGCTTTCTTT.

This clonotype was seen repeatedly, ten times or more. This chain uses TRBV29-1 with TRBJ1-2, with TRBD1 matching 7 bases. Germline trimming cut 6 bases from V and 2 bases from J; bases unmatched to any gene: 15. This CDR3 region has 16 residues. Germline V gives CDR1 SQVTM, CDR2 ANQGSEA. CDR3 sequence: CSVLKGNRGWNYGYTF. CDR3 DNA: TGCAGCGTATTAAAGGGGAACAGGGGTTGGAACTATGGCTACACCTTC.

This chain joins TRBV29-1 and TRBJ2-1; 11 bases are a match to TRBD2. Trimming removed 7 bases from V and 2 bases from J; junction bases left unmatched: 4. Germline assignment: CDR1 SQVTM and CDR2 ANQGSEA. The CDR3 has 14 residues. CDR3 sequence: CSALAGGPYNEQFF. CDR3 sequence (DNA): TGCAGCGCATTAGCGGGGGGGCCCTACAATGAGCAGTTCTTC.